Shown below are 17 T cell receptor beta chains from a single sample sequenced in a study of T cells in Graves' hyperthyroidism and ophthalmopathy. Amplification of TCR beta CDR3 regions was performed using RNA transcripts as template. The HTBI primer set drove a first-round RT-PCR of the TCR CDR3. Each CDR3 protein is one row after TCRdb ran MiXCR on the multiplex PCR reads. The sample holds 280,000 or so distinct CDR3 sequences, roughly 15% seen once. The source material was blood. These receptors were obtained from a woman aged 45 to 65 with Graves' hyperthyroidism that later progressed to Graves' ophthalmopathy.

The sample holds a few counts of this clonotype. The chain carries TRBV9 and TRBJ1-5; D possibly corresponds to TRBD1 (5 bases). V lost 0 bases, J lost 1 base, and 8 bases lay in between. Germline CDR1 reads SGDLS; CDR2 reads YYNGEE. The CDR3 extends over 15 amino acids. The CDR3, as DNA: TGTGCCAGCAGCGTAGGGGGGAACAGCAATCAGCCCCAGCATTTT. Its translation: CASSVGGNSNQPQHF. The full variable domain, its missing parts supplied by reference TRBV9 and TRBJ1-5, is DSGVTQTPKHLITATGQRVTLRCSPRSGDLSVYWYQQSLDQGLQFLIQYYNGEERAKGNILERFSAQQFPDLHSELNLSSLELGDSALYFCASSVGGNSNQPQHFGDGTRLSIL.

This clonotype was seen ten or more times. The rearrangement uses TRBV12-3 or TRBV12-4 and TRBJ2-1; 11 bases are a match to TRBD2. With 5 bases clipped from V and 4 bases from J, the junction kept 10 bases outside the gene matches. This CDR3 region has 17 residues. Here the CDR3 DNA reads TGTGCCAGCAGTGCAGGACTAGCGGGCCGCCCGTACAATGAGCAGTTCTTC. Its protein product is CASSAGLAGRPYNEQFF.

The sample holds many counts of this clonotype. The chain combines TRBV28 with TRBJ1-1, with D possibly being TRBD1 (5 bases). V was pared by 8 bases and J by 0 bases, with 16 bases between. Per germline, CDR1 MDHEN and CDR2 SYDVKM. This CDR3 spans 15 amino acids. In nucleotides, the CDR3 is TGTGCCAGCTCCCCCCCGGGGGTGATGAACACTGAAGCTTTCTTT. Protein product: CASSPPGVMNTEAFF.

The chain carries TRBV5-1 and TRBJ1-4, with D perhaps matching TRBD1 (5 bases). Trimming took 5 bases from V and 1 from J, leaving 15 bases between them. Germline lookup yields CDR1 SGHRS and CDR2 YFSETQ. There are 16 residues in the CDR3. The CDR3 sequence is CASSSVTGGTNEKLFF. The CDR3 DNA sequence: TGCGCCAGCAGTTCAGTCACGGGGGGAACTAATGAAAAACTGTTTTTT.

This rearrangement joins TRBV3-1 to TRBJ2-7; D remains unclear. Germline CDR1 and CDR2: LGHDT and YNNKEL (reference sequence). V dropped 3 bases and J dropped 6 bases, with 15 bases sitting between them. The CDR3 loop spans 14 amino acids. CDR3 residues: CASSQKPFYGEQYF. CDR3 DNA: TGTGCCAGCAGCCAGAAACCCTTCTACGGCGAGCAGTACTTC.

The chain recombines TRBV20-1 with TRBJ1-2; D gene uncertain. This CDR3 contains 13 residues. Germline CDR1 reads DFQATT; CDR2 reads SNEGSKA (reference sequence). Trimming took off 6 bases at V and 8 bases at J, with 19 bases between the two ends. The CDR3 loop reads CSAERGPLGGYTF. CDR3 sequence (DNA): TGCAGTGCCGAGCGAGGACCCCTAGGGGGCTACACCTTC.

This clonotype was seen many times. The chain uses TRBV7-3 and TRBJ1-1; D possibly corresponds to TRBD1 (6 bases). The germline V and J ends were trimmed by 5 bases and 1 base, with 14 bases remaining between them. The CDR3 runs 15 residues. Germline CDR1 reads SGHTA; CDR2 reads FQGTGA. The CDR3 nucleotides read TGTGCCAGCAGCCCGCAGGGGAGCGGGAACACTGAAGCTTTCTTT. Translating it yields CASSPQGSGNTEAFF.

This clonotype was recorded at least ten times. This chain uses TRBV18 with TRBJ2-1; D unresolved. The V gene's germline CDR1 is KGHSH and CDR2 LQKENI. The CDR3 runs to 12 residues. Deletions cut 3 bases from V and 11 bases from J, with 11 bases between. CDR3 coding DNA: TGTGCCAGCTCACCCCTAGAGCCTCAGCAGTTCTTC. Residues: CASSPLEPQQFF.

This clonotype appeared many times. The chain couples TRBV12-3 or TRBV12-4 to TRBJ2-7, with 7 bases fitting TRBD2. V shed 6 bases, J shed 0 bases, and the junction held 8 bases outside the gene matches. CDR3 length: 15 residues. The CDR3 region is CASRVTSADSYEQYF. In DNA, the CDR3 is TGTGCCAGCAGAGTCACTAGCGCCGACTCCTACGAGCAGTACTTC.

The V call is TRBV12-3 or TRBV12-4, the J call TRBJ2-3; perhaps TRBD2 as D (5 bases). Trimming removed 6 bases at V and 6 bases at J, with 13 bases between. This CDR3 has 13 residues. CDR3 sequence reads: CASRPDYSDTQYF. CDR3 sequence (DNA): TGTGCCAGCAGGCCTGACTATTCCGATACGCAGTATTTT.

This clonotype has more than one count but fewer than ten. CDR3 DNA sequence: TGCGCCAGCGGGGACAGGGAAACTGAAGCTTTCTTT. Protein product: CASGDRETEAFF. The rearrangement links TRBV10-1 to TRBJ1-1; 9 nucleotides agree with TRBD1. The CDR3 spans 12 residues. J gave up 5 bases and V 8 bases, and 3 bases lay outside the gene matches. The germline V gene encodes CDR1 WNHNN and CDR2 SYGVQD (reference sequence).

This clonotype was seen repeatedly, ten times or more. This chain joins TRBV7-8 and TRBJ2-3, with TRBD2 matching 8 bases. The trim removed 3 bases at V and 2 bases at J, leaving 10 bases unmatched. The CDR3 loop spans 17 amino acids. CDR1 and CDR2 from the germline V gene are SGHVS and FQNEAQ. Here the CDR3 reads CASSFRGAGGLTDTQYF. The CDR3 region has the DNA TGTGCCAGCAGCTTTAGAGGGGCGGGAGGTCTCACAGATACGCAGTATTTT.

The V call is TRBV20-1, the J call TRBJ2-7, with 10 bases that match TRBD1. Germline CDR1 is DFQATT and CDR2 is SNEGSKA (reference sequence). Losses at the gene ends were 6 bases for V and 3 bases for J; bases not matched to a gene: 11. The CDR3 runs 15 residues. The CDR3 reads CSAARTGGFRYEQYF. Written as DNA, the CDR3 is TGCAGTGCCGCCCGGACAGGGGGGTTCCGCTACGAGCAGTACTTC.

This clonotype was seen many times. The chain links TRBV6-1 to TRBJ2-5; possibly TRBD1 or TRBD2 for D (5 bases each). Trimming removed 8 bases at V and 2 bases at J, with 12 bases between. The CDR3 has 13 amino acids. The germline V gene has CDR1 MNHNS and CDR2 SASEGT. The CDR3 coding sequence is TGTGCCAGCTGCCAGGGAGTTCAAGAGACCCAGTACTTC. This translates into CASCQGVQETQYF.

The rearrangement links TRBV7-9 to TRBJ1-1, with D hard to call. V was clipped by 1 base and J by 1 base, with 22 bases between them. Germline V gene lookup returns CDR1 SEHNR and CDR2 FQNEAQ (reference sequence). The CDR3 length is 19 residues. The DNA for the CDR3 is TGTGCCAGCAGCTTAGTACTCGCTCCCCTTCGAGCAGGGAACACTGAAGCTTTCTTT. This codes for CASSLVLAPLRAGNTEAFF.

The table lists this clonotype with many counts. The V call is TRBV15, the J call TRBJ2-3; D might be TRBD2 (7 bases). Germline values: CDR1 LNHNV, CDR2 YYDKDF (reference sequence). The CDR3 consists of 16 residues. Trimming stripped 0 bases from V and 4 bases from J, with 14 bases between. CDR3 nucleotides: TGTGCCACCAGCAGAGATCTCGGGGGGCTCCCAGATACGCAGTATTTT. Its protein product is CATSRDLGGLPDTQYF.

In this sample, this clonotype turned up many times. This sequence joins TRBV12-3 or TRBV12-4 and TRBJ1-4, with TRBD1 as a possible D gene (6 bases). The ends were cut back, 6 bases at V and 2 bases at J, with 13 bases in the middle. CDR3 length: 15 residues. The CDR3 is CASSPDRTTNEKLFF. In nucleotides, the CDR3 is TGTGCCAGCAGCCCTGACAGGACGACTAATGAAAAACTGTTTTTT.